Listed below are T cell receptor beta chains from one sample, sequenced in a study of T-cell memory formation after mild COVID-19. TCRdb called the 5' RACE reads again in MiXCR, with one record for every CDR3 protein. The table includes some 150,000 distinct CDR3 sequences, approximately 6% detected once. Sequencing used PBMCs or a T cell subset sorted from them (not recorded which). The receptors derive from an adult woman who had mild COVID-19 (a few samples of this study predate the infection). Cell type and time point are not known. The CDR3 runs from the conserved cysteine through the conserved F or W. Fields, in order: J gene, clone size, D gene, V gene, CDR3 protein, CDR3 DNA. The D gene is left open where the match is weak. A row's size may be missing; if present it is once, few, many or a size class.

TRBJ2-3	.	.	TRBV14	CASKSKWGSDTQYF	TGTGCCAGCAAATCTAAGTGGGGGTCAGATACGCAGTATTTT
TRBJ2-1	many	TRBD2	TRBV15	CATSRDPAGGYNEQFF	TGTGCCACCAGCAGAGATCCAGCGGGGGGGTACAATGAGCAGTTCTTC
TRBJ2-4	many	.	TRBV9	CASSVDSLAKNIQYF	TGTGCCAGCAGCGTAGATTCCTTAGCCAAAAACATTCAGTACTTC
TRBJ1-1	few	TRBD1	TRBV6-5	CASSLDRGGYTEAFF	TGTGCCAGCAGCTTGGACAGGGGTGGATACACTGAAGCTTTCTTT
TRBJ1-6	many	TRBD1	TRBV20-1	CSARDLQGARNSPLHF	TGCAGTGCTAGAGACCTACAGGGGGCGAGGAATTCACCCCTCCACTTT
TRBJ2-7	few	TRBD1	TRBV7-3	CASSPRPGGYEQYF	TGTGCCAGCAGCCCACGTCCAGGGGGCTACGAGCAGTACTTC
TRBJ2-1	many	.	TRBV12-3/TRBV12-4	CASSYFAHEQFF	TGTGCCAGCAGTTACTTCGCCCATGAGCAGTTCTTC
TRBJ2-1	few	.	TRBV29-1	CSATHFSYNEQFF	TGCAGCGCCACTCATTTCTCCTACAATGAGCAGTTCTTC
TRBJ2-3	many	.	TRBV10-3	CAISEPTTVPDTQYF	TGTGCCATCAGTGAGCCAACTACAGTTCCAGATACGCAGTATTTT
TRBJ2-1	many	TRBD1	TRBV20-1	CSASGTRTGFEQFF	TGCAGTGCTAGCGGCACCAGGACAGGGTTTGAGCAGTTCTTC
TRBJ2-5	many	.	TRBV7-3	CASSAHGARETQYF	TGTGCCAGCAGCGCCCATGGGGCAAGGGAGACCCAGTACTTC
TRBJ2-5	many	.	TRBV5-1	CASSPFVADQETQYF	TGCGCCAGTTCTCCCTTCGTGGCAGACCAAGAGACCCAGTACTTC
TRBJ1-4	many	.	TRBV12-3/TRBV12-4	CASSLRKGGEKLFF	TGTGCCAGCAGTTTACGGAAGGGTGGTGAAAAACTGTTTTTT
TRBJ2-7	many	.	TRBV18	CASSPGDEQYF	TGTGCCAGCTCACCAGGAGACGAGCAGTACTTC
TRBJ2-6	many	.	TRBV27	CASSLTGRGANVLTF	TGTGCCAGCAGTTTGACAGGTAGAGGGGCCAACGTCCTGACTTTC
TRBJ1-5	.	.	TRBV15	CATSLPLRSNQPQHF	TGTGCCACCAGCCTCCCCCTCCGTAGCAATCAGCCCCAGCATTTT
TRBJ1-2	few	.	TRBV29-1	CSALDRYYGYTF	TGCAGCGCCTTGGACAGATATTATGGCTACACCTTC
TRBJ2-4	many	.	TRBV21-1	CASSKDSNAKNIQYF	TGTGCCAGCAGCAAAGACAGCAACGCCAAAAACATTCAGTACTTC
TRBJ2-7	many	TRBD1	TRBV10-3	CAISDRTGGGEQYF	TGTGCCATCAGTGATCGGACAGGGGGCGGGGAGCAGTACTTC
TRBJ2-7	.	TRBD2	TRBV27	CASSTGLHYEQYF	TGTGCCAGCAGTACGGGACTACACTACGAGCAGTACTTC
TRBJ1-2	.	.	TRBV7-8	CASSLVGLSYGYTF	TGTGCCAGCAGCTTAGTTGGGCTCAGCTATGGCTACACCTTC
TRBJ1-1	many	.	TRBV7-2	CASSWKQGFGEAFF	TGTGCCAGCAGTTGGAAGCAGGGGTTTGGTGAAGCTTTCTTT
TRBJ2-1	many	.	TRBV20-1	CSARAPGRLVNEQFF	TGCAGTGCTAGAGCTCCTGGGAGGCTTGTGAATGAGCAGTTCTTC
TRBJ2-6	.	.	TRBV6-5	CASRTLGANVLTF	TGTGCCAGCAGAACGCTCGGGGCCAACGTCCTGACTTTC
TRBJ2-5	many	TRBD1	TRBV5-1	CASSLAGQGQETQYF	TGCGCCAGCAGCTTGGCGGGACAGGGACAAGAGACCCAGTACTTC
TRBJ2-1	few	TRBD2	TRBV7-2	CASRLSAGGLNEQFF	TGTGCCAGCAGACTATCCGCGGGGGGCCTTAATGAGCAGTTCTTC
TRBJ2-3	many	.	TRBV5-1	CASSLDVFTDTQYF	TGCGCCAGCAGCTTGGATGTCTTCACAGATACGCAGTATTTT
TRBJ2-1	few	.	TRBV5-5	CASSLAGVGNEQFF	TGTGCCAGCAGCTTGGCCGGCGTGGGGAATGAGCAGTTCTTC
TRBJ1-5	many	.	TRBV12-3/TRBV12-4	CASTRGAGADQPQHF	TGTGCCAGCACTCGGGGGGCAGGGGCAGATCAGCCCCAGCATTTT
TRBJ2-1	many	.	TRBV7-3	CASSLTGTGGQNEQFF	TGTGCCAGCAGCTTAACCGGGACTGGCGGGCAGAATGAGCAGTTCTTC
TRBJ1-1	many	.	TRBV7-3	CASSLLRFTEAFF	TGTGCCAGCAGCTTATTGAGGTTTACTGAAGCTTTCTTT
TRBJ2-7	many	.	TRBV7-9	CATTPRSGLINEQYF	TGTGCCACCACCCCGCGGTCTGGCCTTATCAACGAGCAGTACTTC
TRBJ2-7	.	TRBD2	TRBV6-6	CASSPRSTGTSNEQYF	TGTGCCAGCAGTCCTCGGTCTACCGGGACTAGTAACGAGCAGTACTTC
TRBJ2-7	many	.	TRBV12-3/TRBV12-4	CASNLGAREQYF	TGTGCCAGCAATTTAGGGGCTCGGGAGCAGTACTTC
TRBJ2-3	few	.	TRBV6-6	CASSYLLVTDTQYF	TGTGCCAGCAGTTATCTTTTGGTCACAGATACGCAGTATTTT
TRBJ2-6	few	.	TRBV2	CASSAAGGTGANVLTF	TGTGCCAGCAGTGCAGCAGGGGGGACTGGGGCCAACGTCCTGACTTTC
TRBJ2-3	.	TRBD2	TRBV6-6	CASSKLREGRDTQYF	TGTGCCAGCAGTAAACTCCGGGAGGGGCGAGATACGCAGTATTTT
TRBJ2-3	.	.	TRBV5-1	CASSSGPGTDTQYF	TGCGCCAGCAGCTCGGGACCAGGCACAGATACGCAGTATTTT
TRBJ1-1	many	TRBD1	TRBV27	CASSLAGGLLLKGHTEAFF	TGTGCCAGCAGTTTGGCAGGGGGCTTATTGTTGAAGGGGCACACTGAAGCTTTCTTT
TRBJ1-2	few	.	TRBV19	CASSIAVGGYTF	TGTGCCAGTAGTATAGCAGTAGGTGGCTACACCTTC
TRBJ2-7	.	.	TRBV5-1	CATSPGSTYEQYF	TGCGCCACCTCCCCCGGGAGCACCTACGAGCAGTACTTC
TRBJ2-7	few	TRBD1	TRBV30	CAWTTDRSYEQYF	TGTGCCTGGACCACGGACAGGTCCTACGAGCAGTACTTC
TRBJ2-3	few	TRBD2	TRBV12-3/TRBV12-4	CASSLWGGSTDTQYF	TGTGCCAGCAGTTTGTGGGGGGGGAGCACAGATACGCAGTATTTT
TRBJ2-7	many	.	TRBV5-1	CASSLEDNTYEQYF	TGCGCCAGCAGCTTGGAGGACAACACCTACGAGCAGTACTTC
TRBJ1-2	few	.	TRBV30	CAWSSQVNYGYTF	TGTGCCTGGAGTTCCCAAGTCAATTATGGCTACACCTTC
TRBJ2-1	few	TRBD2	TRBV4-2	CASSHGTTYNEQFF	TGTGCCAGCAGCCACGGGACTACTTACAATGAGCAGTTCTTC
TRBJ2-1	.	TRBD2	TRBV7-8	CASSLRLAGVVEQFF	TGTGCCAGCAGCCTGCGTCTAGCGGGAGTTGTTGAGCAGTTCTTC